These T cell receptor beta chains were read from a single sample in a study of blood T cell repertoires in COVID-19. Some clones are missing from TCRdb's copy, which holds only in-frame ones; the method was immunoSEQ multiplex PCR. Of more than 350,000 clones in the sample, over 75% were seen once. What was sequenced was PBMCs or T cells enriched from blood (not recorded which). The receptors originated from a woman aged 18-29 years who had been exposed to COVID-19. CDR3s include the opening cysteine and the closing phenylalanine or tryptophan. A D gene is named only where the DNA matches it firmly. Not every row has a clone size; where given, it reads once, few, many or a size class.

CDR3 protein: CASSNRGGRDYEQYF
CDR3 DNA: TGTGCCAGCAGCAACCGAGGGGGGAGGGACTACGAGCAGTACTTC
V gene: TRBV7-3
clone size: .
D gene: .
J gene: TRBJ2-7

CDR3 protein: CASSLPGAYEQYF
CDR3 DNA: TGTGCCAGCAGCCTCCCCGGGGCCTACGAGCAGTACTTC
V gene: TRBV5-6
clone size: .
D gene: .
J gene: TRBJ2-7

CDR3 protein: CASSQDLEWSGVSTDTQYF
CDR3 DNA: TGTGCCAGCAGCCAAGATCTGGAGTGGAGCGGGGTTAGCACAGATACGCAGTATTTT
V gene: TRBV4-2
clone size: .
D gene: TRBD2
J gene: TRBJ2-3

CDR3 protein: CASSIAQANIYEQYF
CDR3 DNA: TGTGCCAGTAGTATCGCCCAGGCTAACATCTACGAGCAGTACTTC
V gene: TRBV19
clone size: .
D gene: .
J gene: TRBJ2-7

CDR3 protein: CASKHGTGIRNEQFF
CDR3 DNA: TGTGCCAGCAAACACGGGACAGGGATTCGCAATGAGCAGTTCTTC
V gene: TRBV28
clone size: .
D gene: TRBD1
J gene: TRBJ2-1

CDR3 protein: CASRRQGGNEAFF
CDR3 DNA: TGTGCCAGCAGACGACAGGGGGGCAATGAAGCTTTCTTT
V gene: TRBV25-1
clone size: .
D gene: TRBD1
J gene: TRBJ1-1

CDR3 protein: CASSGAEGTEAPNEKLFF
CDR3 DNA: TGTGCCAGCAGCGGCGCGGAGGGCACAGAGGCGCCTAATGAAAAACTGTTTTTT
V gene: TRBV9
clone size: .
D gene: .
J gene: TRBJ1-4

CDR3 protein: CASSLSPGAGGYTF
CDR3 DNA: TGTGCCAGCAGTTTATCGCCAGGGGCCGGTGGCTACACCTTC
V gene: TRBV27
clone size: few
D gene: .
J gene: TRBJ1-2

CDR3 protein: CASSPQTGVPDTQYF
CDR3 DNA: TGTGCCAGCAGCCCCCAGACAGGGGTACCAGATACGCAGTATTTT
V gene: TRBV9
clone size: once
D gene: TRBD1
J gene: TRBJ2-3

CDR3 protein: CATRSRVNEQFF
CDR3 DNA: TGTGCCACCAGAAGCAGGGTCAATGAGCAGTTCTTC
V gene: TRBV24-1
clone size: once
D gene: .
J gene: TRBJ2-1

CDR3 protein: CASSLGQPNYGYTF
CDR3 DNA: TGTGCCAGCAGCCTTGGACAGCCTAACTATGGCTACACCTTC
V gene: TRBV11-2
clone size: once
D gene: .
J gene: TRBJ1-2

CDR3 protein: CASRNSGIYEQYF
CDR3 DNA: TGTGCCAGCAGGAATAGCGGTATCTACGAGCAGTACTTC
V gene: TRBV6-5
clone size: .
D gene: .
J gene: TRBJ2-7

CDR3 protein: CASSLTEQRQVPGELFF
CDR3 DNA: TGTGCCAGCAGCTTAACAGAACAAAGACAGGTCCCCGGGGAGCTGTTTTTT
V gene: TRBV5-8
clone size: few
D gene: .
J gene: TRBJ2-2

CDR3 protein: CASSLGYGVSSPLHF
CDR3 DNA: TGTGCCAGCAGTTTAGGTTACGGAGTTAGTTCACCCCTCCACTTT
V gene: TRBV28
clone size: .
D gene: .
J gene: TRBJ1-6

CDR3 protein: CASSVQQDEYEQYF
CDR3 DNA: TGTGCCAGCAGCGTACAACAGGACGAATACGAGCAGTACTTC
V gene: TRBV7-8
clone size: .
D gene: .
J gene: TRBJ2-7